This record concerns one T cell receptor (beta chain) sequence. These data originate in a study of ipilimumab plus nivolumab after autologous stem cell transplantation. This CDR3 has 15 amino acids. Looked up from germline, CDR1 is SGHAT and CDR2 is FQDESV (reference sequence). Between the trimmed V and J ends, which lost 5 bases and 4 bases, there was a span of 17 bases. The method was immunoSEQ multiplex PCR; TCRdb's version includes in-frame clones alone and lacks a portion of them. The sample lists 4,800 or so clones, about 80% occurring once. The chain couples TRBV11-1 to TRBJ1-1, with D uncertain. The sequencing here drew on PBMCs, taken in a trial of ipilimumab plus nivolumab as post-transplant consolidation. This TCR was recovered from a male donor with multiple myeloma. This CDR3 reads CASSLDDGESTEAFF. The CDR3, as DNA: TGTGCCAGCAGCCTCGATGACGGCGAAAGCACTGAAGCTTTCTTT.